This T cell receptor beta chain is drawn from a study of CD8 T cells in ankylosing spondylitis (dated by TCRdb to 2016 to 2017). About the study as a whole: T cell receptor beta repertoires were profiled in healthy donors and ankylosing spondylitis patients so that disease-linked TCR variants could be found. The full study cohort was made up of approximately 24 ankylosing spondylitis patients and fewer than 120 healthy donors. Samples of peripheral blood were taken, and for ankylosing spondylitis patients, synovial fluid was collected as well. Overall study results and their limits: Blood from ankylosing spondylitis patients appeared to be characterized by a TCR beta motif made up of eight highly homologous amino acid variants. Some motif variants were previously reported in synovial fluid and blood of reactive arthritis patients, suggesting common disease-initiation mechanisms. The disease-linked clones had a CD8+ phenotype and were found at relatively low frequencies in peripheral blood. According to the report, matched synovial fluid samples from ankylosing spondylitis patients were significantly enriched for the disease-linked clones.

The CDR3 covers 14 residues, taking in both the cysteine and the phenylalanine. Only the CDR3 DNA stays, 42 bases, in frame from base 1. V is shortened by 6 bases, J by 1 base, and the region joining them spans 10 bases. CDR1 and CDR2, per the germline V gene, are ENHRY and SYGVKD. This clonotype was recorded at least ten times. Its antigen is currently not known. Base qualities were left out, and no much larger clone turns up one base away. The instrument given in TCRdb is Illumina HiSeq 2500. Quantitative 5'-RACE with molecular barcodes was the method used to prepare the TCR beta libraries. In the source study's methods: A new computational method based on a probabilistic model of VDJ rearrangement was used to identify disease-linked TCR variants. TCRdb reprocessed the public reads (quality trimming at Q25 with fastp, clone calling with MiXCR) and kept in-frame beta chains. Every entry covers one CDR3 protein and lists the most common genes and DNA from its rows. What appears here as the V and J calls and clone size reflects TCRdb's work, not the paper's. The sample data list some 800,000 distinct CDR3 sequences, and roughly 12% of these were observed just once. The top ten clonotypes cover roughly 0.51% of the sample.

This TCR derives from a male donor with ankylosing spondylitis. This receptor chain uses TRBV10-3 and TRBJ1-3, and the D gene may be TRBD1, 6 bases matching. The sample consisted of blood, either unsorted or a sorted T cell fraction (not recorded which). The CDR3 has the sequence CAIRGQRSGNTIYF. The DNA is TGTGCCATCAGGGGACAACGATCTGGAAACACCATATATTTT.